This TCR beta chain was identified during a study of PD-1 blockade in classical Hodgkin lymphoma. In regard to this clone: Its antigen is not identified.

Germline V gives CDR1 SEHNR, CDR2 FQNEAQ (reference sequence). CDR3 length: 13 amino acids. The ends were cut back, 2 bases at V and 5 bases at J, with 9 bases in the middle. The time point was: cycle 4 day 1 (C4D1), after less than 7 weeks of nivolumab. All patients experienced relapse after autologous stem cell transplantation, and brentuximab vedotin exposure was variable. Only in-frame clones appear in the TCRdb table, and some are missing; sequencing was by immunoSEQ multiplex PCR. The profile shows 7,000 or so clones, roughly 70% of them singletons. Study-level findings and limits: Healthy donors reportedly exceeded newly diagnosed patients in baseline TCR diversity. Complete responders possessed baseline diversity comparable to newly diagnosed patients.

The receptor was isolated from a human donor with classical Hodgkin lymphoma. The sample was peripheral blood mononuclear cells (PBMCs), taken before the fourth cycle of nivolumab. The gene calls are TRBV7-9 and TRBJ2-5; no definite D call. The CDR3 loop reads CASSLSGRETQYF. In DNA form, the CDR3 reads TGTGCCAGCAGCTTATCAGGCCGCGAGACCCAGTACTTC.